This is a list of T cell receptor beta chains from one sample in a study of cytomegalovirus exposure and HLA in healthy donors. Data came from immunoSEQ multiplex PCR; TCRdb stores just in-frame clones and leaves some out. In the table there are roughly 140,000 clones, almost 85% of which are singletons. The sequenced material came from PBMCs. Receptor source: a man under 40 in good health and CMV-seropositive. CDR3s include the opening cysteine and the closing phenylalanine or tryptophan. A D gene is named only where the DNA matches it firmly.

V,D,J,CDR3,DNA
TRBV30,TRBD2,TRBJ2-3,CAWRTSGSSTDTQYF,TGTGCCTGGAGGACTAGCGGGAGTAGCACAGATACGCAGTATTTT
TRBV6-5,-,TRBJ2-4,CASRPSGDKNIQYF,TGTGCCAGCAGGCCCTCCGGTGACAAAAACATTCAGTACTTC
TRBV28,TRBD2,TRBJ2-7,CASSLNAGGTYEQYF,TGTGCCAGCAGTTTAAACGCGGGAGGGACCTACGAGCAGTACTTC
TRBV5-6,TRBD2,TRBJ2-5,CASSWGTSQETQYF,TGTGCCAGCAGCTGGGGGACTAGCCAAGAGACCCAGTACTTC
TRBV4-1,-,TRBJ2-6,CASSHDWSSGANVLTF,TGCGCCAGCAGCCACGACTGGAGCTCTGGGGCCAACGTCCTGACTTTC
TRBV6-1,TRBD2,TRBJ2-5,CATTSVWGETQYF,TGTGCCACCACTAGCGTCTGGGGAGAGACCCAGTACTTC
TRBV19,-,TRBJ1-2,CASGDHSGYGYTF,TGTGCCTCTGGGGATCATTCGGGGTATGGCTACACCTTC
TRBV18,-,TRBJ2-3,CASSPPSIADTQYF,TGTGCCAGCTCACCACCGTCTATTGCAGATACGCAGTATTTT
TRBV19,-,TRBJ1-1,CASIWGVSATEAFF,TGTGCCAGTATTTGGGGAGTCTCGGCCACTGAAGCTTTCTTT
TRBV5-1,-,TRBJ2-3,CASSEGNGDTQYF,TGCGCCAGCAGCGAGGGTAATGGTGATACGCAGTATTTT